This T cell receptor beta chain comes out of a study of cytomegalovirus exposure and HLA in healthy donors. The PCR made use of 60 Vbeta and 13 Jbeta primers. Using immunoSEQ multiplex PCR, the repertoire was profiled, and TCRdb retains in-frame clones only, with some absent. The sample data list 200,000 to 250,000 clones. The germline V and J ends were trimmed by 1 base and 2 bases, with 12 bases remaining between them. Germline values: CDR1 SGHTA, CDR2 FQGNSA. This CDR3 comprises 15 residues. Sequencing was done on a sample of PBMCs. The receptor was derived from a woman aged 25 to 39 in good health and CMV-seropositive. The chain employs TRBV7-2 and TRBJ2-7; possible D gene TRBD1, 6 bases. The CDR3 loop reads CASSLDIRGTYEQYF. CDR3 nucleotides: TGTGCCAGCAGCTTAGATATCAGGGGCACCTACGAGCAGTACTTC.